This TCR beta chain was profiled in a study of patients and donors after allogeneic stem cell transplantation. TCRdb processed the RT-PCR reads anew with MiXCR; each CDR3 protein has one entry. The repertoire holds about 960,000 distinct CDR3 sequences, over 15% seen once, with roughly 6% in the top ten. What was sequenced was blood, either unsorted or a sorted T cell fraction (not recorded which). This clonotype originated in a human donor who was either an allogeneic HSCT recipient or a stem cell or donor lymphocyte infusion donor (not recorded which). It is not recorded whose cells these are; they may come from a transplant donor.

The CDR3 sequence: CASSETGGGRSYEQYF. CDR3 DNA: TGTGCCAGCAGTGAGACAGGGGGCGGCCGCTCCTACGAGCAGTACTTC. V gene TRBV6-1 combines with J gene TRBJ2-7, with 10 bases that match TRBD1. The CDR3 is 16 amino acids. Germline V gives CDR1 MNHNS, CDR2 SASEGT. Trimming took 3 bases from V and 0 from J; bases not matched to a gene: 5.